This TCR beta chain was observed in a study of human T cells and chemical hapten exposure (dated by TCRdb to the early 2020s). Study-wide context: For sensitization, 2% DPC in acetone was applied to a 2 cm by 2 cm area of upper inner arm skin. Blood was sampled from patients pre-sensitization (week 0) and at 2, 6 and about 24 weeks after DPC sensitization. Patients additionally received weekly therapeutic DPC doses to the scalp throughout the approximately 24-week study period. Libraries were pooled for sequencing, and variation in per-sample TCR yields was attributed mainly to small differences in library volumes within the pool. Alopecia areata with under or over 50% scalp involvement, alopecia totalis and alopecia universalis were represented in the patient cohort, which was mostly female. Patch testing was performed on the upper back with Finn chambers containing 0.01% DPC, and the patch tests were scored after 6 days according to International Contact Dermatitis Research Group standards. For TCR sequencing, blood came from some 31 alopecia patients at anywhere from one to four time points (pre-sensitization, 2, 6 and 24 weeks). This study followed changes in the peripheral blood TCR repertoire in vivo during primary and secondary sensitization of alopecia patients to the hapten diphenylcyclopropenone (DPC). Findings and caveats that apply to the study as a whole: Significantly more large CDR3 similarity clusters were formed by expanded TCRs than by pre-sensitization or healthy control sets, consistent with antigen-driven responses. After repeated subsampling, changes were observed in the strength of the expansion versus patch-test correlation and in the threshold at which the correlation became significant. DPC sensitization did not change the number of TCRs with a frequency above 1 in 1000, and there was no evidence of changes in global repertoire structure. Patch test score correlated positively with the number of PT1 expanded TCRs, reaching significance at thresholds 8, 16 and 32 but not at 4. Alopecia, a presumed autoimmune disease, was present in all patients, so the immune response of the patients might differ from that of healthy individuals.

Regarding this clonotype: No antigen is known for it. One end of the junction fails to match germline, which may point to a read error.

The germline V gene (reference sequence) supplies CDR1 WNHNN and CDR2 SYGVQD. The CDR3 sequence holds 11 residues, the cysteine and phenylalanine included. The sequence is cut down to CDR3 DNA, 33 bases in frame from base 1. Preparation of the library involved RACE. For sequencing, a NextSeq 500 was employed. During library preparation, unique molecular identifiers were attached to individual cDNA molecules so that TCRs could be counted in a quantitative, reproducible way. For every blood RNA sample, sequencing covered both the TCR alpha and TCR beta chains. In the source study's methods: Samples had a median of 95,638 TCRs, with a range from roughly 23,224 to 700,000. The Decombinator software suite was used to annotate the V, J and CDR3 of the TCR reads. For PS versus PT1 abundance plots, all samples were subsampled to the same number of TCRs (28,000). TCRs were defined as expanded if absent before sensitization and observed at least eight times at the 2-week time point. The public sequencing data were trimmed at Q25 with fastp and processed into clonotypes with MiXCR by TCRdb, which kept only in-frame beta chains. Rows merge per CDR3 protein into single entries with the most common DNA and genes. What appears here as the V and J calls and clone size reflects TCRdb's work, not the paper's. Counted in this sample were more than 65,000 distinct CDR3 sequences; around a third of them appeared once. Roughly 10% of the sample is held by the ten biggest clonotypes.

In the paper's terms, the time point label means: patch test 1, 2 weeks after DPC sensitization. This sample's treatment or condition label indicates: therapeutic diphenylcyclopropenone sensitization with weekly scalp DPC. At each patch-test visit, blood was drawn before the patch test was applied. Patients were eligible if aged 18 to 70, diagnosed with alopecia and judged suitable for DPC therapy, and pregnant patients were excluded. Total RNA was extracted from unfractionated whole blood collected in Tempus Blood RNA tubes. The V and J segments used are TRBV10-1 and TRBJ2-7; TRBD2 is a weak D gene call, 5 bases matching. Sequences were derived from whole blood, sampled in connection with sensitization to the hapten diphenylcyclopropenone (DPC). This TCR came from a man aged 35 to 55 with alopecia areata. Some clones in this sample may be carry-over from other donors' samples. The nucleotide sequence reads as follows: TGTGCCAGCAGCCGGGGCTACGAGCAGTACTTC. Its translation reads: CASSRGYEQYF.